Sequencing of this TCR beta chain was carried out in a study of blood T cell repertoires in COVID-19. Study summary: Sites in the United States, Italy and Spain provided acute and convalescent COVID-19 samples. PBMCs, B-cell-depleted T cells, or T cells provided the cDNA or gDNA that made up the material.

The ends were cut back, 3 bases at V and 0 bases at J, with 9 bases in the middle. The germline V gene encodes CDR1 SGHDN and CDR2 FVKESK. The CDR3 contains 15 residues. Source study methods: Estimation of nucleated cell counts relied on the amplification of reference gene primers. TCRdb's copy holds only in-frame clones and misses some; the assay was immunoSEQ multiplex PCR. V and J calls plus clone size are reproduced from that table; the DNA served to infer D and trimming. Of about 320,000 clones detected, 86% appear once; the ten largest clones hold around 1.5%. What was sequenced was peripheral blood. The sequence came from a woman aged 45-65 years with acute or convalescent COVID-19. V is TRBV14 and J is TRBJ2-1; D uncertain. As DNA, the CDR3 is TGTGCCAGCAGCCAGGGCGTGGGCTCCTACAATGAGCAGTTCTTC. Protein: CASSQGVGSYNEQFF.